This T cell receptor (beta chain) was observed in a study of cytomegalovirus exposure and HLA in healthy donors. As for this clone: Its matching antigen is unknown. Its ends do not fully match the called genes, so a read error is possible.

Assay used: immunoSEQ multiplex PCR; TCRdb lists only in-frame clones, some missing. The sample holds some 210,000 clones, approximately 87% seen once. Study results and limitations: TCR sequences were mostly rare, though some public TCRs occurred in many donors.

The CDR3 consists of 15 residues. Germline V lookup: CDR1 SQVTM, CDR2 ANQGSEA. The J gene is TRBJ1-2, the V gene TRBV29-1, with 9 bases lining up with TRBD1. This TCR derives from a woman aged 18-29 years in good health and CMV-seronegative. The sequenced sample was PBMCs. CDR3 coding DNA: TGCAGCGTTGAAGCCCACCCCGGGACAGGGAGACTCTTGTCCTTC. It translates to CSVEAHPGTGRLLSF.